Listed here is a single T cell receptor (beta chain). It lacks a known antigen. Within one base of it there is no much larger clone, and no base qualities were kept. This specimen belongs to a study of T cell responses to AZD1222 COVID-19 vaccine (dated by TCRdb to the early 2020s). With regard to the full study: TCR sequencing was performed for 230 to 250 trial participants, of whom some 200 were given two doses of AZD1222 and some 26 were given two doses of MenACWY control vaccine. Enrollment into the trials was organized by age into subgroups of 18-55, 56-69 and 70-plus years, and those subgroups contained approximately 150, 30 and 60 TCR-sequenced participants, respectively. The investigation overall reported the following: A significant rise in spike-specific TCR breadth and depth was observed after two AZD1222 doses relative to day 0 and relative to MenACWY recipients. Epitopes outside the regions mutated in the B.1.351 and B.1.1.7 variants were reportedly recognized by nearly half of the unique spike-specific TCRs. Because no day 14 peak-response samples were available, repertoires were characterized only after the peak T cell response. The vaccine-associated CD4 TCRs covered the entire spike protein, and the dominant responses fell in regions 160-218 and 743-854. Conclusions about previously exposed vaccinees are limited, since just 6 or 7 AZD1222 recipients were seropositive for SARS-CoV-2 at baseline. Participants were mostly white British and included more females than males, and it was suggested by the authors that clonal diversity may have been underestimated. In the small 56-69-year group, the increase in depth fell short of significance, most likely because of low power.

The CDR3 goes from the cysteine to the phenylalanine over 13 residues. The DNA shown is the 39-base CDR3, in frame from base 1. In the germline V gene (reference sequence), CDR1 corresponds to WNHNN and CDR2 to SYGVQD. A distance of 10 bases separates the germline ends of V and J, which lose 7 bases and 2 bases respectively. The CDR3 regions of human TCRbeta chains were analyzed by immunosequencing. Per the source publication's procedure: TCRs in the repertoires were compared against a reference library of SARS-CoV-2-specific TCRs that had been generated with the MIRA antigen-specificity platform. Breadth was defined as the fraction of unique TCRs that were SARS-CoV-2-associated. Depth was defined as the fraction of total T cells that were SARS-CoV-2-associated. Using the MIRA data, each spike-specific TCR was mapped to the spike region that the TCR reacts to and placed in a CD4 or CD8 class. Log10-transformed breadth and depth values were compared by one-way ANOVA with Sidak's multiple comparisons tests. Sourced from immuneACCESS, this table was stored by TCRdb with only in-frame sequences that have V and J called. A share of the clones is absent; for the studies checked, an unresolved V gene accounts for under half, and the remainder has no known explanation. That table is the source of V, J and clone size, and D and trimming were worked out from the DNA. Across this sample there are more than 150,000 clones, with approximately 94% seen only once. About 1.5% of the sample is in the top ten clones.

The time point label on this specimen signifies: about 28 days (+/-7) after the second vaccine dose. Because spike-specific TCR depth and breadth did not differ between the two schedules, AZD1222 recipients who got a second dose at roughly 4 weeks were pooled with those who got a second dose at roughly 12 weeks. Vaccinee samples came from UK trials COV001 and COV002, including a single-blind randomized controlled phase 2/3 trial of AZD1222 (ChAdOx1 nCoV-19) in healthy adults. Trial participant PBMC samples were collected at day 0 and day 28 after the second dose for TCRbeta chain sequencing. This chain is built from TRBV10-1 and TRBJ2-3, with no D gene named confidently. This receptor was taken from an adult who received the AZD1222 COVID-19 vaccine. Sequenced material: peripheral blood, taken 28 days after the second AZD1222 dose. At the DNA level, the sequence is TGCGCCAGCAAAGGCTCTAACACAGATACGCAGTATTTT. Translated, it gives CASKGSNTDTQYF.